The rows below give T cell receptor beta chains drawn from one sample of a study of T-cell reconstitution after alpha-beta-depleted transplantation in children. MiXCR, applied by TCRdb to the PCR reads, yields one record per CDR3 protein. The sample lists approximately 340,000 distinct CDR3 sequences; approximately 10% were seen once. The material was PBMCs from the stem cell graft donor, obtained from the stem cell graft. The source is a human donor who donated a stem cell graft to a child with acute lymphoblastic leukemia. The conserved cysteine and the conserved F or W are not part of the CDR3 here.

CDR3aa,len,v_gene,j_gene
ASSFFPGAGTGGAEQPQH,18,TRBV28,TRBJ1-5
ASSVGSGAWNEQF,13,TRBV9,TRBJ2-1
ASSLEGFRAPTGGYT,15,TRBV5-1,TRBJ1-2
SARALPGLAGGGDEQF,16,TRBV20-1,TRBJ2-1
ATSREVPPGTDTQY,14,TRBV15,TRBJ2-3
ASSPTQGSGDGSFEQF,16,TRBV18,TRBJ2-1
ASSLERISYEQY,12,TRBV11-2,TRBJ2-7
SATGGPGYNEQF,12,TRBV20-1,TRBJ2-1
ASSFGLAAYNEQF,13,TRBV27,TRBJ2-1
ASSRGTSGRGEQF,13,TRBV9,TRBJ2-1
ASSQSLDAANTGELF,15,TRBV4-1,TRBJ2-2
ATSDLANGNEQF,12,TRBV24-1,TRBJ2-1
ASSLDHNEQF,10,TRBV5-6,TRBJ2-1
ASSYRLGEAKNIQY,14,TRBV6-2/TRBV6-3,TRBJ2-4
ASRLKEGPYEQY,12,TRBV6-5,TRBJ2-7
SARDADSSYEQY,12,TRBV20-1,TRBJ2-7
ASSYSGTPPTEQF,13,TRBV6-5,TRBJ2-1
ASSSQIDRPETQY,13,TRBV7-9,TRBJ2-5
ASMDRGPSSGNTIY,14,TRBV25-1,TRBJ1-3
ASRGLADFQETQY,13,TRBV12-3/TRBV12-4,TRBJ2-5
ASSQGGLAGNQETQY,15,TRBV3-1,TRBJ2-5
ASSFWSGDASYNEQF,15,TRBV7-9,TRBJ2-1